The 19 T cell receptor beta chains given below trace back to one sample, sequenced in a study of blood T cell repertoires in COVID-19. Sequencing used immunoSEQ multiplex PCR; TCRdb keeps in-frame clones, though not all of them. Of about 260,000 clones listed, about 91% are singletons. Sample: peripheral blood. The receptor set was obtained from a young adult with COVID-19, enrolled during active disease.

As to this clone: The sample contains more than one DNA sequence encoding this CDR3. The rearrangement joins TRBV4-1 to TRBJ1-5; D remains ambiguous. Germline values: CDR1 MGHRA, CDR2 YSYEKL. V dropped 0 bases and J dropped 7 bases, with 7 bases sitting between them. The CDR3 sequence is 13 residues long. This CDR3 is CASSQESGQPQHF. CDR3 in DNA: TGCGCCAGCAGCCAAGAGAGCGGGCAGCCCCAGCATTTT.

The V call is TRBV7-2, the J call TRBJ2-3; no firm D call. Germline V gene lookup returns CDR1 SGHTA and CDR2 FQGNSA. This CDR3 spans 14 amino acids. V lost 1 base and J 0 bases, leaving 5 bases between the germline ends. CDR3 DNA: TGTGCCAGCAGCTTAGAACAAAGCACAGATACGCAGTATTTT. Translation: CASSLEQSTDTQYF.

The rearrangement uses TRBV19 and TRBJ2-3, with 7 bases aligning to TRBD1. Germline values: CDR1 LNHDA, CDR2 SQIVND (reference sequence). This CDR3 contains 15 residues. V lost 7 bases, J lost 5 bases, and 12 bases stayed unmatched. The CDR3 sequence: CASTGIRQGGDTQYF. For the CDR3, the DNA is TGTGCCAGTACCGGAATTCGACAGGGTGGAGATACGCAGTATTTT.

This clone has just one count. The rearrangement joins TRBV28 to TRBJ1-1; D might be TRBD1 (6 bases). CDR1 is MDHEN, CDR2 SYDVKM, per germline. The ends were cut back, 5 bases at V and 3 bases at J, with 19 bases in the middle. CDR3 size: 16 residues. CDR3 sequence reads: CASSSVGTPSYTEAFF. The CDR3 nucleotides read TGTGCCAGCAGTAGCGTGGGGACACCATCCTACACTGAAGCTTTCTTT.

The chain carries TRBV20-1 and TRBJ1-4; D not certain. CDR3 length: 11 amino acids. Per germline, CDR1 DFQATT and CDR2 SNEGSKA (reference sequence). The V and J ends lost 5 bases and 4 bases respectively, with 5 bases between them. The CDR3, as DNA: TGCAGTGCTCCTTTTAATGAAAAACTGTTTTTT. Its protein is CSAPFNEKLFF.

V gene TRBV11-2 combines with J gene TRBJ2-3, with a tentative D call TRBD1 (5 bases). The CDR3 has 17 amino acids. V gave up 1 base and J gave up 4 bases, with 18 bases separating them. Germline V gene lookup returns CDR1 SGHAT and CDR2 FQNNGV. CDR3 in DNA: TGTGCCAGCAGCTTAGTAGGGGCCACCCGTATTTCAGATACGCAGTATTTT. It encodes CASSLVGATRISDTQYF.

In its sample, this clone was seen once. The V gene is TRBV29-1, the J gene TRBJ2-7; 8 bases line up with TRBD1. The CDR3 is 14 amino acids. V was pared by 4 bases and J by 2 bases, with 7 bases of the junction left unmatched. The germline V gene has CDR1 SQVTM and CDR2 ANQGSEA. The CDR3 reads CSVVPGQAAYEQYF. The CDR3 DNA is TGCAGCGTTGTCCCGGGACAGGCCGCCTACGAGCAGTACTTC.

A single count supports this clone. The chain recombines TRBV6-6 with TRBJ2-7; D might be TRBD2 (5 bases). V was cut by 2 bases and J by 7 bases, with 6 bases left in between. Germline loops: CDR1 MNHNY, CDR2 SVGAGI (reference sequence). The CDR3 sequence is 11 residues long. The CDR3 loop is CASSYEGEQYF. The CDR3 DNA is TGTGCCAGCAGTTACGAGGGTGAGCAGTACTTC.

This clone appeared a few times. The chain has TRBV24-1 and TRBJ2-3; possible D gene TRBD2, 6 bases. The CDR3 length is 18 residues. Deletions cut 3 bases from V and 8 bases from J, with 26 bases between. Germline lookup yields CDR1 KGHDR and CDR2 SFDVKD. As DNA, the CDR3 is TGTGCCACCAGTGATCCTTTCGAAATTGCCGGAGGGCAAGGTACGCAGTATTTT. Translating it yields CATSDPFEIAGGQGTQYF.

The CDR3 DNA sequence: TGTGCCAGCAGCGTCGGGACAGCCACAGATACGCAGTATTTT. This translates into CASSVGTATDTQYF. The chain couples TRBV9 to TRBJ2-3; 7 bases align to TRBD1. Trimming took 2 bases from V and 2 from J; bases not matched to a gene: 2. The CDR3 has 14 amino acids. Germline-derived CDR1 and CDR2 are SGDLS and YYNGEE.

The genes are TRBV2 and TRBJ2-1; 8 nucleotides line up with TRBD2. Germline lookup yields CDR1 SNHLY and CDR2 FYNNEI. V trimming: 2 bases; J trimming: 3 bases; junction bases outside the gene matches: 0. This CDR3 is 14 amino acids long. The CDR3 reads CASSELAGYNEQFF. The CDR3 coding sequence is TGTGCCAGCAGTGAACTAGCGGGCTACAATGAGCAGTTCTTC.

The rearrangement links TRBV4-1 to TRBJ1-1, with TRBD1 as a possible D gene (5 bases). The CDR3 runs 15 residues. Germline assignment: CDR1 MGHRA and CDR2 YSYEKL. V lost 3 bases, J lost 11 bases, and 22 bases lay in between. The CDR3 is CASSQPTQGRRMAFF. The CDR3 DNA follows: TGCGCCAGCAGCCAGCCTACCCAGGGCAGGAGAATGGCTTTCTTT.

The chain is built from TRBV6-4 and TRBJ2-5, with D possibly being TRBD2 (6 bases). V gave up 3 bases and J gave up 5 bases, with 10 bases separating them. The CDR3 length is 13 residues. Germline values: CDR1 MRHNA, CDR2 SNTAGT. The CDR3 spells CASSEIGGETQYF. In DNA form, the CDR3 reads TGTGCCAGCAGTGAAATTGGAGGGGAGACCCAGTACTTC.

The chain carries TRBV19 and TRBJ2-3; weak D call: TRBD2 (6 bases). The CDR3 totals 18 residues. V was clipped by 3 bases and J by 2 bases, with 21 bases between them. From germline, CDR1 is LNHDA and CDR2 SQIVND (reference sequence). The CDR3 is CASSIVRPSSVITDTQYF. CDR3 coding DNA: TGTGCCAGTAGTATCGTTAGGCCCTCTAGCGTGATCACAGATACGCAGTATTTT. Full variable domain (missing parts from reference TRBV19 and TRBJ2-3): DGGITQSPKYLFRKEGQNVTLSCEQNLNHDAMYWYRQDPGQGLRLIYYSQIVNDFQKGDIAEGYSVSREKKESFPLTVTSAQKNPTAFYLCASSIVRPSSVITDTQYFGPGTRLTVL.

The chain joins TRBV7-9 to TRBJ2-1; D ambiguous. The V end lost 5 bases, the J end lost 12 bases, and 8 bases lay between the germline ends. Germline assignment: CDR1 SEHNR and CDR2 FQNEAQ (reference sequence). This CDR3 is 10 amino acids long. CDR3 DNA: TGTGCCAGCAGCCACGTCGGGCAGTTCTTC. Protein product: CASSHVGQFF. The full variable domain, in which reference TRBV7-9 and TRBJ2-1 provide the parts outside the CDR3, is DTGVSQNPRHKITKRGQNVTFRCDPISEHNRLYWYRQTLGQGPEFLTYFQNEAQLEKSRLLSDRFSAERPKGSFSTLEIQRTEQGDSAMYLCASSHVGQFFGPGTRLTVL.

The CDR3 DNA is TGTGCCAGCAGCACCGCCTCCAGGGCCGGGGAGCTGTTTTTT. Translated: CASSTASRAGELFF. The genes are TRBV6-2 or TRBV6-3 and TRBJ2-2; perhaps TRBD1 as D (5 bases). V was trimmed by 6 bases and J by 6 bases, leaving 14 bases between them. This CDR3 contains 14 residues. In germline, CDR1 is MNHEY, CDR2 SVGEGT.

This chain links TRBV19 with TRBJ2-1; the match to TRBD2 covers 7 bases. CDR3 length: 18 residues. Germline V gene sequence: CDR1 LNHDA, CDR2 SQIVND (reference sequence). J lost 5 bases, V lost 0 bases, and 13 bases had no gene match. CDR3 sequence (DNA): TGTGCCAGTAGTATAGATCCCCCTCTAGCGGCCTACCACAATGAGCAGTTCTTC. Its translation is CASSIDPPLAAYHNEQFF.

V usage is TRBV29-1 and J usage is TRBJ2-7; TRBD1 aligns across 7 bases. Germline V gene sequence: CDR1 SQVTM, CDR2 ANQGSEA. The CDR3 contains 13 residues. Losses at the gene ends were 7 bases for V and 4 bases for J; bases not matched to a gene: 10. CDR3 coding DNA: TGCAGCGCTATCCTTGGGACAGCGTACGAGCAGTACTTC. Protein: CSAILGTAYEQYF.

Here the CDR3 DNA reads TGTGCCAGCAGTTACTCGAGATGGACTGAAGCTTTCTTT. Protein: CASSYSRWTEAFF. The chain has TRBV6-5 and TRBJ1-1, with D unresolved. The CDR3 consists of 13 residues. Trimming shortened V by 0 bases and J by 5 bases, and 7 bases separated the two germline ends. Germline V gene sequence: CDR1 MNHEY, CDR2 SVGAGI.